The rows below give T cell receptor beta chains drawn from one sample of a study of blood T cell repertoires in COVID-19. The protocol was immunoSEQ multiplex PCR, while the TCRdb copy is restricted to in-frame clones and leaves out a portion. The sample carries about 210,000 clones, roughly four fifths recorded once. Sequencing was done on a sample of peripheral blood. These receptors all come from a woman aged 40-49 years with active or convalescent COVID-19. Each CDR3 is given with its conserved first and last residue. The D gene is left open where the match is weak. The listing skips clone size in some rows; elsewhere it reads once, few, many or a size class.

J	V	size	D	CDR3	DNA
TRBJ2-7	TRBV27	once	NA	CASRLDPQSYEQYF	TGTGCCAGCCGACTTGACCCGCAGTCCTACGAGCAGTACTTC
TRBJ2-5	TRBV4-1	NA	TRBD2	CASSQEAGRGETQYF	TGCGCCAGCAGCCAAGAAGCCGGGAGGGGGGAGACCCAGTACTTC
TRBJ1-1	TRBV7-3	NA	NA	CASSLGASYTEAFF	TGTGCCAGCAGCTTGGGCGCCAGCTACACTGAAGCTTTCTTT
TRBJ2-2	TRBV5-4	NA	NA	CASSFGGGNTGELFF	TGTGCCAGCAGCTTCGGAGGTGGGAACACCGGGGAGCTGTTTTTT
TRBJ2-3	TRBV10-3	NA	TRBD2	CAISELAGGRDTQYF	TGTGCCATCAGTGAGCTAGCGGGGGGGAGAGATACGCAGTATTTT
TRBJ2-2	TRBV10-3	NA	TRBD1	CATKLQTGGTGELFF	TGTGCCACCAAACTGCAGACAGGGGGAACCGGGGAGCTGTTTTTT
TRBJ1-5	TRBV19	NA	TRBD1	CASSKKQGGNQPQHF	TGTGCCAGTAGTAAAAAGCAGGGGGGCAATCAGCCCCAGCATTTT
TRBJ2-7	TRBV24-1	NA	NA	CATSDSGQGSREQYF	TGTGCCACCAGTGATTCTGGACAAGGATCGAGGGAGCAGTACTTC
TRBJ1-1	TRBV5-1	NA	NA	CASSLARAKTEAFF	TGCGCCAGCAGCTTGGCCAGGGCAAAGACTGAAGCTTTCTTT
TRBJ1-2	TRBV28	few	TRBD1	CATVTGGQLNYGYTF	TGTGCCACCGTGACAGGGGGCCAACTAAACTATGGCTACACCTTC
TRBJ2-1	TRBV6-2/TRBV6-3	NA	NA	CASSYGGSSYNEQFF	TGTGCCAGCAGTTATGGTGGGAGCTCCTACAATGAGCAGTTCTTC
TRBJ1-5	TRBV18	NA	TRBD1	CASSPQGTGRNQPQHF	TGTGCCAGCTCACCACAGGGGACAGGGAGGAATCAGCCCCAGCATTTT
TRBJ2-1	TRBV27	NA	TRBD2	CASRTGTSPLWEQFF	TGTGCCAGCAGGACCGGGACTAGCCCTTTGTGGGAGCAGTTCTTC
TRBJ2-7	TRBV9	NA	TRBD1	CASSVGMGQGASYEQYF	TGTGCCAGCAGCGTAGGGATGGGACAGGGGGCCTCCTACGAGCAGTACTTC
TRBJ2-1	TRBV6-5	NA	NA	CASSPRTDSEQFF	TGTGCCAGCAGCCCCCGGACAGACAGCGAGCAGTTCTTC
TRBJ2-1	TRBV9	NA	NA	CASSVQGSSYNEQFF	TGTGCCAGCAGCGTACAGGGTAGCTCCTACAATGAGCAGTTCTTC
TRBJ2-3	TRBV5-1	NA	TRBD2	CASSTRQPGLAGRTDTQYF	TGCGCCAGCAGCACCAGACAACCGGGGCTAGCGGGCCGCACAGATACGCAGTATTTT
TRBJ2-3	TRBV4-3	NA	TRBD1	CASSPGGPTDTQYF	TGCGCCAGCAGCCCAGGGGGTCCCACAGATACGCAGTATTTT
TRBJ2-1	TRBV25-1	NA	TRBD1	CASSPGTGVTNNEQFF	TGTGCCAGCAGCCCCGGGACAGGGGTAACAAACAATGAGCAGTTCTTC
TRBJ1-2	TRBV19	NA	NA	CASSILQPRYGYTF	TGTGCCAGTAGTATTCTACAGCCTCGCTATGGCTACACCTTC
TRBJ1-6	TRBV24-1	NA	NA	CATSAYSGSPLHF	TGTGCCACCAGTGCCTACAGTGGGTCACCCCTCCACTTT
TRBJ2-3	TRBV28	NA	TRBD2	CASSLVAGGPSDTQYF	TGTGCCAGCAGTTTAGTAGCGGGAGGGCCGTCGGATACGCAGTATTTT
TRBJ2-7	TRBV19	NA	NA	CASSMPGALSYEQYF	TGTGCCAGTAGTATGCCAGGCGCCTTGTCCTACGAGCAGTACTTC
TRBJ2-2	TRBV7-7	few	TRBD2	CASSLESSGSRNTGELFF	TGTGCTAGCAGCTTAGAGTCTAGCGGGAGCCGTAACACCGGGGAGCTGTTTTTT
TRBJ2-5	TRBV30	NA	TRBD2	CASIAGRGNQETQYF	TGTGCCTCTATAGCGGGCCGTGGAAATCAAGAGACCCAGTACTTC
TRBJ2-1	TRBV9	NA	NA	CASSVVAGSGNEQFF	TGTGCCAGCAGCGTAGTGGCGGGATCGGGTAATGAGCAGTTCTTC
TRBJ2-7	TRBV28	NA	NA	CASSLLAGLVSYEQYF	TGTGCCAGCAGTTTACTTGCAGGGCTCGTCTCCTACGAGCAGTACTTC
TRBJ1-2	TRBV29-1	NA	NA	CSVARQNYGYTF	TGCAGCGTTGCCCGCCAGAACTATGGCTACACCTTC
TRBJ2-5	TRBV24-1	NA	NA	CATSDSRPQAGQETQYF	TGTGCCACCAGTGACTCCCGCCCTCAAGCGGGTCAAGAGACCCAGTACTTC
TRBJ1-4	TRBV30	NA	NA	CACTGSGEKLFF	TGTGCCTGTACAGGGTCGGGTGAAAAACTGTTTTTT
TRBJ2-1	TRBV13	once	TRBD2	CASSSSGTSGYNEQFF	TGTGCCAGCAGCTCTTCCGGGACTAGCGGCTACAATGAGCAGTTCTTC
TRBJ1-1	TRBV6-5	NA	NA	CASSYSRGMGTEAFF	TGTGCCAGCAGTTACTCGAGAGGGATGGGCACTGAAGCTTTCTTT
TRBJ1-4	TRBV4-2	few	NA	CASSQSGGSAEKLFF	TGTGCCAGCAGCCAGAGTGGGGGGTCGGCTGAAAAACTGTTTTTT
TRBJ1-3	TRBV10-3	NA	NA	CASGGHSGNTIYF	TGTGCGTCGGGGGGGCACTCTGGAAACACCATATATTTT
TRBJ2-1	TRBV24-1	NA	NA	CATSGQTGTLNNEQFF	TGTGCCACCAGTGGTCAAACCGGGACTCTGAACAATGAGCAGTTCTTC
TRBJ2-5	TRBV7-9	NA	TRBD1	CAIHSTGSRTQYF	TGTGCCATTCACTCGACAGGGTCAAGGACCCAGTACTTC
TRBJ1-2	TRBV11-3	NA	TRBD1	CASSPGDRGGYTF	TGTGCCAGCAGCCCGGGGGACAGGGGTGGCTACACCTTC
TRBJ2-2	TRBV15	NA	NA	CATSTPTVTGELFF	TGTGCCACCAGCACCCCGACAGTTACCGGGGAGCTGTTTTTT
TRBJ1-1	TRBV2	NA	NA	CASGNQDRNTEAFF	TGTGCCAGCGGAAATCAGGATAGAAACACTGAAGCTTTCTTT
TRBJ2-3	TRBV29-1	NA	TRBD1	CSVHSTGGTSTDTQYF	TGCAGCGTCCACTCGACAGGGGGAACTAGCACAGATACGCAGTATTTT
TRBJ2-1	TRBV6-1	NA	TRBD2	CASSEETSGGYNEQFF	TGTGCCAGCAGTGAAGAAACTAGCGGGGGTTACAATGAGCAGTTCTTC
TRBJ1-5	TRBV4-1	NA	TRBD1	CASSLNPGQGTQPQHF	TGCGCCAGCAGCCTGAATCCGGGACAGGGGACTCAGCCCCAGCATTTT
TRBJ2-7	TRBV2	NA	NA	CASSVEGAYEQYF	TGTGCCAGCAGTGTGGAGGGGGCTTACGAGCAGTACTTC
TRBJ1-6	TRBV24-1	NA	NA	CATSDLRQGTYNSPLHF	TGTGCCACCAGTGATTTGCGTCAGGGAACCTATAATTCACCCCTCCACTTT
TRBJ1-3	TRBV28	few	NA	CASSFSGGSGNTIYF	TGTGCCAGCAGTTTTTCCGGGGGCTCTGGAAACACCATATATTTT
TRBJ1-1	TRBV2	NA	NA	CASSAYRETEAFF	TGTGCCAGCAGTGCCTACAGGGAGACTGAAGCTTTCTTT
TRBJ1-1	TRBV5-5	NA	NA	CASSSGWRMATEAFF	TGTGCCAGCAGCTCGGGGTGGAGGATGGCTACTGAAGCTTTCTTT
TRBJ2-7	TRBV5-5	many	TRBD1	CASSRQGYEQYF	TGTGCCAGCAGCCGACAGGGCTACGAGCAGTACTTC
TRBJ1-5	TRBV5-6	NA	NA	CASSLTGYSNQPQHF	TGTGCCAGCAGCTTGACAGGGTATAGCAATCAGCCCCAGCATTTT
TRBJ1-4	TRBV5-4	once	TRBD1	CASSRQDRGHEKLFF	TGTGCCAGCAGCCGACAGGACAGGGGGCATGAAAAACTGTTTTTT
TRBJ2-2	TRBV18	NA	TRBD2	CASSLLGSGRDTGELFF	TGTGCCAGCTCTCTCCTTGGGAGCGGGAGAGACACCGGGGAGCTGTTTTTT
TRBJ2-1	TRBV27	NA	TRBD2	CASSLSSGGAVRIEQFF	TGTGCCAGCAGTTTGAGTAGCGGGGGGGCGGTCCGGATTGAGCAGTTCTTC
TRBJ2-6	TRBV5-4	NA	NA	CASSSRTVDPSGANVLTF	TGTGCCAGCAGCTCAAGGACAGTAGACCCCTCTGGGGCCAACGTCCTGACTTTC
TRBJ2-2	TRBV20-1	few	NA	CSAKITGELFF	TGCAGTGCTAAAATAACCGGGGAGCTGTTTTTT
TRBJ1-2	TRBV2	NA	TRBD1	CASRYNRGKGYTF	TGTGCCAGCAGATATAACAGGGGGAAGGGCTACACCTTC
TRBJ2-1	TRBV6-5	NA	NA	CASFPSGSYNEQFF	TGTGCCAGCTTTCCCTCGGGGTCCTACAATGAGCAGTTCTTC
TRBJ2-3	TRBV24-1	few	TRBD1	CATSDAGTGSDTQYF	TGTGCCACCAGTGATGCCGGGACAGGGTCAGATACGCAGTATTTT
TRBJ2-4	TRBV4-2	NA	TRBD1	CASSQDRDRVGAKNIQYF	TGTGCCAGCAGCCAAGATAGGGACAGGGTTGGAGCCAAAAACATTCAGTACTTC
TRBJ1-3	TRBV29-1	NA	NA	CSVERGLFGNTIYF	TGCAGCGTTGAAAGGGGACTCTTCGGCAACACCATATATTTT